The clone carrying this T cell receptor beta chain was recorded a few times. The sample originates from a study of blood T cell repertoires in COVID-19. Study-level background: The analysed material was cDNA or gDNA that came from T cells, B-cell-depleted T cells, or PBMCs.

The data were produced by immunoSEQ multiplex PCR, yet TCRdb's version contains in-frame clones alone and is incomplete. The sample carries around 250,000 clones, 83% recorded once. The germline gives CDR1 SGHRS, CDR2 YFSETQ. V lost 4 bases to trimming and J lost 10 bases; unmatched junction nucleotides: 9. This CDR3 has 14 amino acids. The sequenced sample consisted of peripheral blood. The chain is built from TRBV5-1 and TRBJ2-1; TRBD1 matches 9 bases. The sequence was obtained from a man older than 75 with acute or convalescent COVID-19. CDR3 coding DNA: TGCGCCAGCAGCGTGGATCCCGGGACAGGGGAGCAGTTCTTC. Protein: CASSVDPGTGEQFF.